This T cell receptor (beta chain) was recovered during a study of blood T cell repertoires in COVID-19. TCRdb's table, derived via immunoSEQ multiplex PCR, lists solely in-frame clones and lacks some. The table shows roughly 230,000 clones, with 90% occurring only once. This sequence was found in a woman aged 60 to 75 with COVID-19, enrolled during active disease. The sequencing input was peripheral blood.

The chain's CDR3 is CASSLDVRVGNTIYF. CDR3 nucleotide sequence: TGTGCCAGCAGCTTAGATGTCAGGGTCGGAAACACCATATATTTT. The gene calls are TRBV7-2 and TRBJ1-3; perhaps TRBD1 as D (5 bases). With 1 base removed from V and 4 bases from J, the gap between germline ends came to 11 bases. Germline values: CDR1 SGHTA, CDR2 FQGNSA. This CDR3 comprises 15 residues.